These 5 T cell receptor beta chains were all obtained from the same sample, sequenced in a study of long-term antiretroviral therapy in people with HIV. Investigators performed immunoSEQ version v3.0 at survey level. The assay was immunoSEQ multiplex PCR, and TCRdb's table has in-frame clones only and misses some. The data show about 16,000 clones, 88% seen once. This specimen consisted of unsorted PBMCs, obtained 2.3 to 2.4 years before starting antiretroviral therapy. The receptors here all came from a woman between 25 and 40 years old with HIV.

In DNA, the CDR3 is TGCGCCAGCAGCTTGGTGACCCTGAACACTGAAGCTTTCTTT. Translation: CASSLVTLNTEAFF. The chain joins TRBV5-1 to TRBJ1-1; D is ambiguous. Trimming took off 0 bases at V and 0 bases at J, with 6 bases between the two ends. CDR3 length: 14 amino acids. Germline loops: CDR1 SGHRS, CDR2 YFSETQ.

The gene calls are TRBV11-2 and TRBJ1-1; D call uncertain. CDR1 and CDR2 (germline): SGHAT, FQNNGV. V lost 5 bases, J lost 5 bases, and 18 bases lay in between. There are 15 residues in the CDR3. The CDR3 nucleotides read TGTGCCAGCAGCCAGAGTGCGGGCGCCGCGACTGAAGCTTTCTTT. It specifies CASSQSAGAATEAFF.

The CDR3 sequence: CACGQGMYEQYF. CDR3 nucleotides: TGTGCCTGCGGACAGGGGATGTACGAGCAGTACTTC. The chain carries TRBV2 and TRBJ2-7, with 9 bases identical to TRBD1. The CDR3 covers 12 residues. CDR1 and CDR2 from the germline V gene are SNHLY and FYNNEI. With 11 bases clipped from V and 4 bases from J, the junction kept 6 bases outside the gene matches. Drawing the rest from reference TRBV2 and TRBJ2-7, the complete variable domain is EPEVTQTPSHQVTQMGQEVILRCVPISNHLYFYWYRQILGQKVEFLVSFYNNEISEKSEIFDDQFSVERPDGSNFTLKIRSTKLEDSAMYFCACGQGMYEQYFGPGTRLTVT.

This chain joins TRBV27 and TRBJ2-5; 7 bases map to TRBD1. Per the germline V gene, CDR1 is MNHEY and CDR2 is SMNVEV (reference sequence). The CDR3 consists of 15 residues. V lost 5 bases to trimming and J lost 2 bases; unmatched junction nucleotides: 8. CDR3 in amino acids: CASSTRGRGQETQYF. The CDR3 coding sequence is TGTGCCAGCAGTACCCGTGGCAGGGGGCAAGAGACCCAGTACTTC.

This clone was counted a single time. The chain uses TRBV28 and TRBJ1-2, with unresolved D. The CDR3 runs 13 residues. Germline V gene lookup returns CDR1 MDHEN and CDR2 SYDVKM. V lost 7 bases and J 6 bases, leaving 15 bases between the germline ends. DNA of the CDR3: TGTGCCAGCACCTCTTTACGACAAGATGGCTACACCTTC. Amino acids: CASTSLRQDGYTF.